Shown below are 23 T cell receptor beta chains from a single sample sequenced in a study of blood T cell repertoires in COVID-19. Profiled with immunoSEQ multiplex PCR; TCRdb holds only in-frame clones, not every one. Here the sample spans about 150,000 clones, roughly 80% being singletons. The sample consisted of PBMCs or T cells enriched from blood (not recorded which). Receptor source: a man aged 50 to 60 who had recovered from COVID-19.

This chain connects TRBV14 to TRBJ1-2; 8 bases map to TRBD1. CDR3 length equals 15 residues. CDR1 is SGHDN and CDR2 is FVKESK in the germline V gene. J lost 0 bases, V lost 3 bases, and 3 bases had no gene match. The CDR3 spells CASSQDRATNYGYTF. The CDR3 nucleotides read TGTGCCAGCAGCCAGGACAGGGCAACTAACTATGGCTACACCTTC.

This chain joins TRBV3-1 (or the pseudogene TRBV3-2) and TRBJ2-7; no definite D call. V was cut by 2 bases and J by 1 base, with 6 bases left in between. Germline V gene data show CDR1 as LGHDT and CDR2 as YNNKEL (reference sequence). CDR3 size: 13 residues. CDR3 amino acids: CASSQYSSYEQYF. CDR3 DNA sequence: TGTGCCAGCAGCCAATACTCTTCCTACGAGCAGTACTTC.

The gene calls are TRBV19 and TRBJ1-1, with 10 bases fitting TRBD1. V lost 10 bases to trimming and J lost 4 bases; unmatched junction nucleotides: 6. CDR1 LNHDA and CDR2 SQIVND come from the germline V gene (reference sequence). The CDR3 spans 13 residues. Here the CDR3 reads CATLGQGGTEAFF. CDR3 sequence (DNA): TGTGCCACCCTAGGACAGGGGGGCACTGAAGCTTTCTTT.

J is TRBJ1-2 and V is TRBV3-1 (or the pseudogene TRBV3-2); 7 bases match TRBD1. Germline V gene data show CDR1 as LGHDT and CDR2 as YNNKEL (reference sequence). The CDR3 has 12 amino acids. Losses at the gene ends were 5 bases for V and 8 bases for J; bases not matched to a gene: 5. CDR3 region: CASSRQGSGYTF. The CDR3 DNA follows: TGTGCCAGCAGCAGACAGGGAAGCGGCTACACCTTC.

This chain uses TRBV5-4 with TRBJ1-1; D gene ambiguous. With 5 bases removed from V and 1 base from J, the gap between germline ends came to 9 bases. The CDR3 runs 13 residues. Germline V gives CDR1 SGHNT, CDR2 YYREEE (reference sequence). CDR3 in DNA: TGTGCCAGCAGTCTCAACTGGAACACTGAAGCTTTCTTT. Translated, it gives CASSLNWNTEAFF.

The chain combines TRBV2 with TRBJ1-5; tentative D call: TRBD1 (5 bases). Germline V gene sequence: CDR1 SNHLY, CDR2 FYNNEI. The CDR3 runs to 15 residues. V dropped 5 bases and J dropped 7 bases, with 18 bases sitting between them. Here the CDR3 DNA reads TGTGCCAGCAGTCCCTTCAGGGTACGGAACCAGCCCCAGCATTTT. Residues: CASSPFRVRNQPQHF.

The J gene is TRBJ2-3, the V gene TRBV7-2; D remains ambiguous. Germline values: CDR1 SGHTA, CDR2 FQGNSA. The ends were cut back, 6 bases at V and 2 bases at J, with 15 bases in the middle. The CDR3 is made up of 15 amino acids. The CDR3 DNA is TGTGCCAGCAGGCCCCCCACTCTAGACACAGATACGCAGTATTTT. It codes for CASRPPTLDTDTQYF.

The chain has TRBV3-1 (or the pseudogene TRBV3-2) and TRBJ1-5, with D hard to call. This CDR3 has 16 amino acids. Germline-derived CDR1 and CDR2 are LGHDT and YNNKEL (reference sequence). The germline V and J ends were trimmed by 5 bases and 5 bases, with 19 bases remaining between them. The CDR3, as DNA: TGTGCCAGCAGCATGTACGCTCCCTGGCATCATCAGCCCCAGCATTTT. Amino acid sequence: CASSMYAPWHHQPQHF.

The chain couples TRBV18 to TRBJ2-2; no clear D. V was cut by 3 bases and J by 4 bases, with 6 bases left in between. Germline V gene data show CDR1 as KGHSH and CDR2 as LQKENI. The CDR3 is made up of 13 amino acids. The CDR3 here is CASSPAPTGELFF. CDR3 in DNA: TGTGCCAGCTCACCCGCGCCCACCGGGGAGCTGTTTTTT. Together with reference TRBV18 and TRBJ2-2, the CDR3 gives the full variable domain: NAGVMQNPRHLVRRRGQEARLRCSPMKGHSHVYWYRQLPEEGLKFMVYLQKENIIDESGMPKERFSAEFPKEGPSILRIQQVVRGDSAAYFCASSPAPTGELFFGEGSRLTVL.

The CDR3 spells CASSLARTAAYEQYF. CDR3 coding DNA: TGTGCCAGCAGCTTAGCAAGGACAGCCGCCTACGAGCAGTACTTC. The chain combines TRBV7-8 with TRBJ2-7, with D possibly matching TRBD1 (6 bases). The CDR3 consists of 15 residues. V was trimmed by 0 bases and J by 2 bases, leaving 11 bases between them. The germline gives CDR1 SGHVS, CDR2 FQNEAQ.

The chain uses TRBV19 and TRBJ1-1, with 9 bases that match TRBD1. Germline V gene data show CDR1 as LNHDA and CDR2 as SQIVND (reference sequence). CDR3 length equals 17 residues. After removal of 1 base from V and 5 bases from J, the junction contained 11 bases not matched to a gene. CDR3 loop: CASSIGYRGPERTEAFF. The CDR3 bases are TGTGCCAGTAGTATAGGGTACAGGGGGCCAGAGAGGACTGAAGCTTTCTTT.

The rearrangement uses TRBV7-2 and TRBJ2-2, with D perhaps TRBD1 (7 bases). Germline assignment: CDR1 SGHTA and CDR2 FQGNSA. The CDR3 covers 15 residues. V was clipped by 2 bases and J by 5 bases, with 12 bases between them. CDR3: CASSLKQGRTGELFF. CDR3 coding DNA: TGTGCCAGCAGCTTAAAACAGGGGAGGACCGGGGAGCTGTTTTTT.

CDR3 in DNA: TGTGCCAGCAGTCTCGACAGGGGCCCTACTGGCTACACCTTC. Amino acid sequence: CASSLDRGPTGYTF. The rearrangement uses TRBV28 and TRBJ1-2; 8 bases align to TRBD1. This CDR3 is 14 amino acids long. V lost 5 bases, J lost 7 bases, and 9 bases stayed unmatched. Looked up from germline, CDR1 is MDHEN and CDR2 is SYDVKM.

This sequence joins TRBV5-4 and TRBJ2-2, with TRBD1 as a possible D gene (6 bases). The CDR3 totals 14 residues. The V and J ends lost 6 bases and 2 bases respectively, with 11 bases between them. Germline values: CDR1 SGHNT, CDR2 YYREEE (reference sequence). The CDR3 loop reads CASMLDRNTGELFF. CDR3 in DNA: TGTGCCAGCATGTTGGACAGAAACACCGGGGAGCTGTTTTTT. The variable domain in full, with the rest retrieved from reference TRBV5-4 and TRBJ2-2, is ETGVTQSPTHLIKTRGQQVTLRCSSQSGHNTVSWYQQALGQGPQFIFQYYREEENGRGNFPPRFSGLQFPNYSSELNVNALELDDSALYLCASMLDRNTGELFFGEGSRLTVL.

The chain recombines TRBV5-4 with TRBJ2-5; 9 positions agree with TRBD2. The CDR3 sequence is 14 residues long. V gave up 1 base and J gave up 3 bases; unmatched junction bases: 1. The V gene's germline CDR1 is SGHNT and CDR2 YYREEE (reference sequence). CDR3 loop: CASSLLAGEETQYF. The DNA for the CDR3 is TGTGCCAGCAGCTTGTTAGCGGGGGAAGAGACCCAGTACTTC.

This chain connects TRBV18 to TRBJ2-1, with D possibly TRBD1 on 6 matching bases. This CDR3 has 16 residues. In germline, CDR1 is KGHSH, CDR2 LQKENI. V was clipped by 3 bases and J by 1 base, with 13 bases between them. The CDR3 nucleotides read TGTGCCAGCTCACCGGACAGAATAAAGTCCTACAATGAGCAGTTCTTC. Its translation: CASSPDRIKSYNEQFF.

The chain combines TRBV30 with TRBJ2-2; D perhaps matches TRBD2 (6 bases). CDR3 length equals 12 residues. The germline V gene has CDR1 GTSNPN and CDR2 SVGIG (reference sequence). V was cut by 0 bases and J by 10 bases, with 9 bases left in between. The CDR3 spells CAWSVSGVELFF. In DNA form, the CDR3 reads TGTGCCTGGAGTGTATCGGGGGTGGAGCTGTTTTTT.

CDR3 residues: CASSPGHYEQYF. The CDR3 DNA follows: TGCGCCAGCAGCCCCGGACACTACGAGCAGTACTTC. V gene TRBV5-1 combines with J gene TRBJ2-7; D perhaps matches TRBD1 (5 bases). V shed 4 bases and J shed 3 bases, with 8 bases lying between them. The CDR3 loop spans 12 amino acids. In germline, CDR1 is SGHRS, CDR2 YFSETQ.

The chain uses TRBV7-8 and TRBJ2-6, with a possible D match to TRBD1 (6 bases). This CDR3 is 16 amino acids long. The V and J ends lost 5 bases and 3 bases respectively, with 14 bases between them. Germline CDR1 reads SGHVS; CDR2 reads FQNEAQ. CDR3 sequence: CASSHTRTDGANVLTF. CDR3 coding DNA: TGTGCCAGCAGCCATACCCGGACAGATGGGGCCAACGTCCTGACTTTC.

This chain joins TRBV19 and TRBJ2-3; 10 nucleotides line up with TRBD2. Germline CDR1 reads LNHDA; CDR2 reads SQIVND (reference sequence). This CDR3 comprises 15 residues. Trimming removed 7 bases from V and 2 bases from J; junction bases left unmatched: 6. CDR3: CASNSAGGPTDTQYF. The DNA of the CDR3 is TGTGCCAGTAACTCAGCGGGGGGGCCCACAGATACGCAGTATTTT.

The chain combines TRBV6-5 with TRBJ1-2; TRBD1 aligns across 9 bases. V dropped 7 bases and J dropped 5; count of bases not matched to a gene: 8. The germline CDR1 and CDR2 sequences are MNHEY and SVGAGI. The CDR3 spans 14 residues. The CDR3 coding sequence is TGTGCCAGCATTAAAACAGGGGGCGGATATGGCTACACCTTC. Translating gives CASIKTGGGYGYTF.

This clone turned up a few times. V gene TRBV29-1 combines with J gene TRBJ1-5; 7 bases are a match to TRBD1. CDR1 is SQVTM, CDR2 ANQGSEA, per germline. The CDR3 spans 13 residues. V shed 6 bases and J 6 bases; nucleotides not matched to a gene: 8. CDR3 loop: CSVRQGLSQPQHF. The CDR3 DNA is TGCAGCGTCAGACAGGGTCTGAGTCAGCCCCAGCATTTT.

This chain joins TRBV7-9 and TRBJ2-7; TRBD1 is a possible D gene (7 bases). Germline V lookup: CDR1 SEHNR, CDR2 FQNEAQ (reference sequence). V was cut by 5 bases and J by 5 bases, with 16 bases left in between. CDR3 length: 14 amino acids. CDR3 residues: CASSPTGRLDEQYF. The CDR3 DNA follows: TGTGCCAGCAGCCCGACAGGGAGGTTGGACGAGCAGTACTTC.